These 25 T cell receptor beta chains were all obtained from the same sample, sequenced in a study of CD8 T cells in ankylosing spondylitis. TCRdb re-called the 5' RACE reads with MiXCR, one entry per CDR3 protein. The sample holds 36,000 or so distinct CDR3 sequences, 13% seen once. Material for sequencing was synovial fluid, either unsorted or a sorted T cell fraction (not recorded which). These receptor sequences come from a male donor with ankylosing spondylitis.

The chain carries TRBV24-1 and TRBJ2-2, with 10 bases that match TRBD1. This CDR3 has 15 residues. CDR1 and CDR2 from the germline V gene are KGHDR and SFDVKD. V was clipped by 7 bases and J by 3 bases; unmatched bases: 4. CDR3 sequence reads: CATSDRGQDTGELFF. As DNA, the CDR3 is TGTGCCACCAGCGACAGGGGGCAGGACACCGGGGAGCTGTTTTTT.

This clonotype has ten or more counts. CDR3 residues: CASSPSGTSGSDTQYF. The CDR3 nucleotides read TGTGCCAGCAGTCCCTCCGGGACTAGCGGGAGTGATACGCAGTATTTT. The J gene is TRBJ2-3, the V gene TRBV27, with TRBD2 matching 14 bases. V trimming: 5 bases; J trimming: 6 bases; junction bases outside the gene matches: 7. The germline V gene has CDR1 MNHEY and CDR2 SMNVEV (reference sequence). The CDR3 length is 16 residues.

Of note for this clonotype: A single base separates this from a much larger clone, so it may be a read error. The V call is TRBV6-5, the J call TRBJ2-1, with 13 bases identical to TRBD2. The J call may be in error: the DNA end matches TRBJ2-7 better. Germline V lookup: CDR1 MNHEY, CDR2 SVGAGI. The CDR3 runs to 15 residues. The CDR3 here is CASSYRLAGGNEQYF. In nucleotides, the CDR3 is TGTGCCAGCAGTTATCGACTAGCGGGAGGCAATGAGCAGTACTTC.

This clonotype came up many times. The chain recombines TRBV12-3 or TRBV12-4 with TRBJ2-1; 9 nucleotides match TRBD2. This CDR3 has 15 amino acids. The trim removed 3 bases at V and 4 bases at J, leaving 4 bases unmatched. CDR3 nucleotide sequence: TGTGCCAGCAGTTTGAGACTAGCGGTTTACAATGAGCAGTTCTTC. It yields the protein CASSLRLAVYNEQFF.

This clonotype was detected many times. The J gene is TRBJ1-2, the V gene TRBV27; 9 nucleotides line up with TRBD1. Germline trimming cut 3 bases from V and 4 bases from J; bases unmatched to any gene: 9. The CDR3 contains 16 residues. Germline values: CDR1 MNHEY, CDR2 SMNVEV (reference sequence). The CDR3 region is CASSFFGGQGTYGYTF. The DNA for the CDR3 is TGTGCCAGCAGTTTTTTTGGGGGACAGGGAACCTATGGCTACACCTTC.

This clonotype appeared many times. V usage is TRBV7-8 and J usage is TRBJ2-5, with 7 bases identical to TRBD1. The CDR3 contains 13 residues. V was pared by 4 bases and J by 2 bases, with 1 base of the junction left unmatched. Germline CDR1 SGHVS, CDR2 FQNEAQ. The CDR3 DNA sequence: TGTGCCAGCAGCTGGGACAGACAAGAGACCCAGTACTTC. This translates into CASSWDRQETQYF.

The DNA for the CDR3 is TGTGCCAGTAGTATGAGGGGGCTAGCCCGGGAGCAGTACTTC. Translating gives CASSMRGLAREQYF. The chain couples TRBV19 to TRBJ2-7; TRBD1 matches 7 bases. The CDR3 has 14 residues. Trimming removed 3 bases from V and 7 bases from J; junction bases left unmatched: 9. Germline V gene lookup returns CDR1 LNHDA and CDR2 SQIVND (reference sequence). The full variable domain, completed using reference TRBV19 and TRBJ2-7, is DGGITQSPKYLFRKEGQNVTLSCEQNLNHDAMYWYRQDPGQGLRLIYYSQIVNDFQKGDIAEGYSVSREKKESFPLTVTSAQKNPTAFYLCASSMRGLAREQYFGPGTRLTVT.

This clonotype appeared many times. The gene calls are TRBV11-2 and TRBJ2-5; 11 bases line up with TRBD1. The ends lost 4 bases at V and 5 bases at J; junction bases unmatched: 0. CDR3 length equals 13 residues. Per the germline V gene, CDR1 is SGHAT and CDR2 is FQNNGV. The DNA for the CDR3 is TGTGCCAGCAGCTGGGACAGGGGGGAGACCCAGTACTTC. Encoded protein: CASSWDRGETQYF.

The rearrangement uses TRBV6-1 and TRBJ1-2; D not certain. The germline V gene has CDR1 MNHNS and CDR2 SASEGT. This CDR3 region has 13 residues. Trimming stripped 3 bases from V and 7 bases from J, with 12 bases between. The CDR3 bases are TGTGCCAGCAGTGAGAGGGTCTATTCTGGCTACACCTTC. Translation: CASSERVYSGYTF.

This clonotype was seen repeatedly, ten times or more. J is TRBJ2-2 and V is TRBV20-1; D call uncertain. V was pared by 0 bases and J by 4 bases, with 9 bases between. The CDR3 is 14 residues long. Germline CDR1 is DFQATT and CDR2 is SNEGSKA (reference sequence). The CDR3 sequence is CSARDISVTGELFF. CDR3 bases: TGCAGTGCTAGAGATATTTCCGTCACCGGGGAGCTGTTTTTT.

The genes are TRBV27 and TRBJ1-4, with D perhaps TRBD1 (5 bases). The germline V gene encodes CDR1 MNHEY and CDR2 SMNVEV (reference sequence). V was cut by 2 bases and J by 7 bases, with 11 bases left in between. This CDR3 spans 14 amino acids. For the CDR3, the DNA is TGTGCCAGCAGTTTAGTTGCGGGGACTGAAAAACTGTTTTTT. Translation: CASSLVAGTEKLFF.

This clonotype showed up many times. CDR3 residues: CASSLFGQGGTDTQYF. The CDR3 nucleotides read TGTGCCAGCAGTTTATTCGGACAGGGAGGAACAGATACGCAGTATTTT. The chain couples TRBV28 to TRBJ2-3, with 8 bases lining up with TRBD1. The CDR3 totals 16 residues. V trimming: 1 base; J trimming: 3 bases; junction bases outside the gene matches: 6. Germline CDR1 and CDR2: MDHEN and SYDVKM.

This chain connects TRBV28 to TRBJ2-2; TRBD2 matches at 7 bases. V lost 6 bases to trimming and J lost 2 bases; unmatched junction nucleotides: 9. This CDR3 has 16 amino acids. The germline V gene has CDR1 MDHEN and CDR2 SYDVKM. The CDR3 here is CASSSHSSGNTGELFF. The CDR3 DNA follows: TGTGCCAGCAGCTCCCACTCTAGCGGAAACACCGGGGAGCTGTTTTTT.

The sample holds many counts of this clonotype. This chain connects TRBV4-2 to TRBJ2-7, with D tentatively TRBD1 (5 bases). Germline CDR1 reads LGHNA; CDR2 reads YNFKEQ. This CDR3 region has 14 residues. Trimming left V 1 base short and J 3 bases short, with 10 bases between. The CDR3 protein is CASSQGRQSYEQYF. The CDR3 nucleotides are TGTGCCAGCAGCCAAGGTAGACAGAGCTACGAGCAGTACTTC.

This clonotype was recorded many times. The junction differs from germline at one of its ends, possibly a read error. The V call is TRBV9, the J call TRBJ2-1; 11 bases fit TRBD2. CDR1 is SGDLS, CDR2 YYNGEE, per germline. The CDR3 has 14 residues. The CDR3 nucleotides are TGTGCCAGCACCGTAGCGGGGGGGGACAATGAGCAGTTCTTC. Its translation is CASTVAGGDNEQFF.

The chain carries TRBV7-9 and TRBJ1-5; no clear D. Trimming pared 5 bases from V and 3 bases from J, leaving 11 bases between. The germline CDR1 and CDR2 sequences are SEHNR and FQNEAQ (reference sequence). This CDR3 is 14 amino acids long. CDR3 DNA sequence: TGTGCCAGCAGCAGCCGGTCGACCAATCAGCCCCAGCATTTT. Translating it yields CASSSRSTNQPQHF.

The genes are TRBV4-2 and TRBJ2-7; 11 bases match TRBD1. Germline values: CDR1 LGHNA, CDR2 YNFKEQ. The ends lost 0 bases at V and 3 bases at J; junction bases unmatched: 4. The CDR3 runs to 16 residues. CDR3: CASSQDSGTGGYEQYF. The DNA for the CDR3 is TGTGCCAGCAGCCAAGATTCAGGGACAGGGGGCTACGAGCAGTACTTC.

This rearrangement joins TRBV14 to TRBJ1-1; tentative D call: TRBD1 (5 bases). This CDR3 comprises 13 residues. Germline CDR1 SGHDN, CDR2 FVKESK. V was pared by 2 bases and J by 5 bases, with 9 bases between. CDR3 sequence (DNA): TGTGCCAGCAGCCAACTGGGGGAGACTGAAGCTTTCTTT. Translation gives CASSQLGETEAFF.

The V call is TRBV20-1, the J call TRBJ2-7, with D tentatively TRBD1 (5 bases). Looked up from germline, CDR1 is DFQATT and CDR2 is SNEGSKA (reference sequence). Trimming cost V 4 bases and J 6 bases, with 10 bases left between them. This CDR3 comprises 11 residues. The DNA for the CDR3 is TGCAGTGCTACACAGGTAACCGAGCAGTACTTC. Protein sequence: CSATQVTEQYF.

This clonotype has ten or more counts. The V call is TRBV28, the J call TRBJ2-7, with 8 bases identical to TRBD1. Trimming removed 7 bases from V and 9 bases from J; junction bases left unmatched: 8. This CDR3 contains 12 residues. Per germline, CDR1 MDHEN and CDR2 SYDVKM. The CDR3 reads CASIGQGVGQYF. The CDR3 DNA follows: TGTGCCAGCATCGGACAGGGTGTAGGGCAGTACTTC. The full variable domain, completed using reference TRBV28 and TRBJ2-7, is DVKVTQSSRYLVKRTGEKVFLECVQDMDHENMFWYRQDPGLGLRLIYFSYDVKMKEKGDIPEGYSVSREKKERFSLILESASTNQTSMYLCASIGQGVGQYFGPGTRLTVT.

The V gene is TRBV12-3 or TRBV12-4, the J gene TRBJ2-7, with D maybe TRBD2 (5 bases). Deletions cut 6 bases from V and 1 base from J, with 10 bases between. This CDR3 contains 13 residues. The CDR3 DNA is TGTGCCAGCAGGATCGGGGAATCCTACGAGCAGTACTTC. As protein: CASRIGESYEQYF.

This clonotype was counted a few times. This chain uses TRBV5-1 with TRBJ2-1; TRBD2 might be the D (6 bases). The CDR3 runs 15 residues. The germline V gene has CDR1 SGHRS and CDR2 YFSETQ. Trimming shortened V by 3 bases and J by 5 bases, and 15 bases separated the two germline ends. The CDR3: CASSSEPGLHNEQFF. Written as DNA, the CDR3 is TGCGCCAGCAGCTCGGAACCGGGACTCCACAATGAGCAGTTCTTC.

This clonotype was observed a few times. V gene TRBV28 combines with J gene TRBJ2-7; 10 bases fit TRBD1. The V segment lost 4 bases and the J segment 3 bases; nucleotides outside the gene matches: 9. There are 16 residues in the CDR3. From germline, CDR1 is MDHEN and CDR2 SYDVKM. This CDR3 reads CASSSWAGTGVYEQYF. The CDR3 DNA reads TGTGCCAGCAGTTCCTGGGCGGGGACAGGGGTCTACGAGCAGTACTTC.

There are a few counts of this clonotype. The chain carries TRBV4-1 and TRBJ2-3; the match to TRBD2 covers 10 bases. Trimming at V came to 4 bases and at J to 0 bases, leaving 13 bases not matched to a gene. CDR3 length: 19 amino acids. CDR1 and CDR2 (germline): MGHRA, YSYEKL. The CDR3: CASSPGELAGMTSTDTQYF. The DNA of the CDR3 is TGCGCCAGCAGCCCGGGGGAACTAGCGGGAATGACAAGCACAGATACGCAGTATTTT.

This clonotype came up many times. J is TRBJ2-1 and V is TRBV15; 11 bases fit TRBD2. The germline CDR1 and CDR2 sequences are LNHNV and YYDKDF (reference sequence). The CDR3 has 18 residues. V shed 0 bases and J 7 bases; nucleotides not matched to a gene: 11. The CDR3 bases are TGTGCCACCAGCAGAGAGGGGAGGAGACTAGCGGGGAGGAATGAGCAGTTCTTC. As protein: CATSREGRRLAGRNEQFF.